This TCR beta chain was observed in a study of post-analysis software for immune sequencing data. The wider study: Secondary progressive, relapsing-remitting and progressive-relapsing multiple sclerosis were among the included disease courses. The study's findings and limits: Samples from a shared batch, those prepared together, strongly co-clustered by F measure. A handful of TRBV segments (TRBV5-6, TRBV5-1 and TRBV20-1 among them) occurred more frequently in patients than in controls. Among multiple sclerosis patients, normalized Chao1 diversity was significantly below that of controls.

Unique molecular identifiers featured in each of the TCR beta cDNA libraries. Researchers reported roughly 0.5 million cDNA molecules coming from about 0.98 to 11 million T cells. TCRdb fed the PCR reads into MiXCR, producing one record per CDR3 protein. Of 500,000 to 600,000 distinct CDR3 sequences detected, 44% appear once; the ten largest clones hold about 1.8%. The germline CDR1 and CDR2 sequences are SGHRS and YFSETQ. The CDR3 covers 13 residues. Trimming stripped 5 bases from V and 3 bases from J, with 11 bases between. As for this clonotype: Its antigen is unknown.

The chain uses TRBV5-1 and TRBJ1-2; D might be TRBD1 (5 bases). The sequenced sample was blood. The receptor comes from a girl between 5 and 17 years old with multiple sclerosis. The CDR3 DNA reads TGCGCCAGCAGAACAGCCAGGGACTATGGCTACACCTTC. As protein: CASRTARDYGYTF. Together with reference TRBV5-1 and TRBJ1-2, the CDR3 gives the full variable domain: KAGVTQTPRYLIKTRGQQVTLSCSPISGHRSVSWYQQTPGQGLQFLFEYFSETQRNKGNFPGRFSGRQFSNSRSEMNVSTLELGDSALYLCASRTARDYGYTFGSGTRLTVV.